This passage covers 30 T cell receptor beta chains from one sample sequenced in a study of naive CD8 T cells in extremely preterm neonates. Deliveries were elective term cesareans at about 37-41 weeks, with no labor or membrane rupture. TCRdb's table, derived via immunoSEQ multiplex PCR, lists solely in-frame clones and lacks some. Of about 7,500 clones listed, approximately 98% are singletons. Material for sequencing was naive CD8+ T cells from cord blood. These receptors all come from a newborn in good health.

The chain combines TRBV27 with TRBJ1-5; a possible D gene is TRBD1 (6 bases). Germline CDR1 reads MNHEY; CDR2 reads SMNVEV (reference sequence). CDR3 length: 15 amino acids. Between the trimmed V and J ends, which lost 2 bases and 3 bases, there was a span of 11 bases. The CDR3 nucleotides read TGTGCCAGCAGTTTAGCAGGGGCGACCAATCAGCCCCAGCATTTT. This codes for CASSLAGATNQPQHF.

This clone was counted a few times. The chain carries TRBV4-2 and TRBJ2-3; 9 nucleotides match TRBD2. Germline V CDR1 and CDR2: LGHNA, YNFKEQ. This CDR3 has 14 amino acids. Trimming at V came to 3 bases and at J to 6 bases, leaving 4 bases not matched to a gene. CDR3 DNA: TGTGCCAGCAGCCAGGGGCGGGGGGGGGATACGCAGTATTTT. Translation: CASSQGRGGDTQYF.

The V call is TRBV7-6, the J call TRBJ2-7; tentative D call: TRBD2 (6 bases). CDR1 SGHVS and CDR2 FNYEAQ come from the germline V gene. The CDR3 is 14 residues long. V was shortened by 4 bases and J by 5 bases, with 15 bases between the two germline ends. CDR3 coding DNA: TGTGCCAGCAGCTCCGGGGGACCCTGGGACGAGCAGTACTTC. Its protein product is CASSSGGPWDEQYF.

Points on this clone: The sample carries other DNA sequences with the same CDR3. The V gene is TRBV7-9, the J gene TRBJ2-5; 9 bases fit TRBD1. CDR3 size: 16 residues. With 6 bases clipped from V and 1 base from J, the junction kept 9 bases outside the gene matches. Germline-derived CDR1 and CDR2 are SEHNR and FQNEAQ (reference sequence). CDR3 sequence (DNA): TGTGCCAGCAGTTTCGCGGGACAGGGAATCCAAGAGACCCAGTACTTC. This codes for CASSFAGQGIQETQYF.

On this clone itself: The junction differs from germline at one of its ends, possibly a read error. The rearrangement uses TRBV7-7 and TRBJ2-5; 15 nucleotides agree with TRBD2. The J call may be faulty, since TRBJ2-7 better matches the DNA end. Germline V CDR1 and CDR2: SSHAT, FNYEAQ (reference sequence). The CDR3 runs to 16 residues. The CDR3 DNA is TGTGCTAGCAGTTTTGGACTAGCGGGGGGGAACTACGAGCAGTACTTC. Its protein is CASSFGLAGGNYEQYF.

The rearrangement joins TRBV5-1 to TRBJ2-4; 10 bases align to TRBD2. Germline trimming cut 0 bases from V and 6 bases from J; bases unmatched to any gene: 9. CDR1 is SGHRS, CDR2 YFSETQ, per germline. This CDR3 has 17 amino acids. The CDR3 nucleotides are TGCGCCAGCAGCTTGGCCGGGGCTAGCGGGGGAGGAAACATTCAGTACTTC. Amino acid sequence: CASSLAGASGGGNIQYF.

This chain connects TRBV5-6 to TRBJ2-1, with 8 bases lining up with TRBD1. The CDR3 is made up of 16 amino acids. CDR1 is SGHDT, CDR2 YYEEEE, per germline. Unmatched junction bases numbered 10, after V lost 0 bases and J lost 8 bases. CDR3 in amino acids: CASSLASRGRRDEQFF. The CDR3 DNA reads as TGTGCCAGCAGCTTGGCGAGCAGGGGGCGCAGGGATGAGCAGTTCTTC.

This chain connects TRBV7-8 to TRBJ1-2; 9 bases are a match to TRBD1. Trimming at V came to 5 bases and at J to 4 bases, leaving 8 bases not matched to a gene. The germline gives CDR1 SGHVS, CDR2 FQNEAQ. The CDR3 is 15 residues long. The CDR3 protein is CASSPRTGAGYGYTF. The CDR3 nucleotides read TGTGCCAGCAGCCCCCGGACAGGGGCGGGCTATGGCTACACCTTC.

This clone was seen only once. The V gene is TRBV29-1, the J gene TRBJ2-7; the match to TRBD2 covers 7 bases. The CDR3 runs to 13 residues. Germline V gives CDR1 SQVTM, CDR2 ANQGSEA. The ends lost 4 bases at V and 2 bases at J; junction bases unmatched: 5. CDR3 coding DNA: TGCAGCGTTGCAGAGGGGAGGGCCTACGAGCAGTACTTC. Protein sequence: CSVAEGRAYEQYF.

The J gene is TRBJ1-2, the V gene TRBV21-1; the table calls TRBD1, which could not be checked here. TRBV21-1 is described as a pseudogene. This CDR3 spans 14 amino acids. CDR3 amino acids: CASSPRDRVYGYTF. The CDR3 DNA reads TGTGCCAGCAGCCCCCGGGACAGGGTGTATGGCTACACCTTC.

The chain has TRBV27 and TRBJ2-3; D may be TRBD2 (5 bases). The V gene lost 1 base and the J gene lost 1 base, with 6 bases spanning the gap. The V gene's germline CDR1 is MNHEY and CDR2 SMNVEV (reference sequence). CDR3 size: 14 residues. The CDR3 DNA follows: TGTGCCAGCAGTTTATGGCGGGGCACAGATACGCAGTATTTT. It yields the protein CASSLWRGTDTQYF.

The V and J genes are TRBV9 and TRBJ1-3; maybe TRBD1 (5 bases). Trimming took off 0 bases at V and 3 bases at J, with 13 bases between the two ends. From germline, CDR1 is SGDLS and CDR2 YYNGEE. CDR3 length equals 16 residues. The CDR3 coding sequence is TGTGCCAGCAGCGTAGGGCGGGGGGGTTATGGAAACACCATATATTTT. Translated: CASSVGRGGYGNTIYF.

This chain connects TRBV7-9 to TRBJ1-4; no clear D. The CDR3 extends over 13 amino acids. Trimming cost V 7 bases and J 5 bases, with 11 bases left between them. The germline gives CDR1 SEHNR, CDR2 FQNEAQ (reference sequence). The CDR3 region has the DNA TGTGCCAGCACCTTTACTCAAAATGAAAAACTGTTTTTT. Translated, it gives CASTFTQNEKLFF.

The chain employs TRBV19 and TRBJ2-3, with D possibly being TRBD1 (5 bases). Germline lookup yields CDR1 LNHDA and CDR2 SQIVND (reference sequence). This CDR3 is built from 13 residues. Deletions cut 4 bases from V and 3 bases from J, with 8 bases between. Here the CDR3 reads CASSTTETDTQYF. In DNA form, the CDR3 reads TGTGCCAGTAGTACGACAGAGACAGATACGCAGTATTTT.

The chain links TRBV4-1 to TRBJ2-3; TRBD2 might be the D (7 bases). The V end was cut by 2 bases, the J end by 11 bases, with 20 bases between. Germline V gene lookup returns CDR1 MGHRA and CDR2 YSYEKL. The CDR3 is made up of 15 amino acids. The CDR3 nucleotides read TGCGCCAGCAGCCAACCGGGGGGCGCCCTAATTGGGCAGTATTTT. This gives the protein CASSQPGGALIGQYF.

The chain links TRBV9 to TRBJ2-5; D possibly corresponds to TRBD2 (5 bases). Trimming shortened V by 0 bases and J by 9 bases, and 18 bases separated the two germline ends. The CDR3 has 15 amino acids. In germline, CDR1 is SGDLS, CDR2 YYNGEE. The CDR3 DNA reads as TGTGCCAGCAGCGTAGAAGCGCTTGATGCCGGGGCCCAGTACTTC. Protein: CASSVEALDAGAQYF.

The CDR3 sequence is CASSLALGDYEQYF. The CDR3 bases are TGTGCCAGCAGCTTGGCCCTAGGGGACTACGAGCAGTACTTC. The chain joins TRBV5-4 to TRBJ2-7, with D perhaps TRBD1 (5 bases). V was clipped by 0 bases and J by 3 bases, with 10 bases between them. Germline assignment: CDR1 SGHNT and CDR2 YYREEE (reference sequence). The CDR3 length is 14 residues.

The rearrangement uses TRBV19 and TRBJ1-1, with 8 bases matching TRBD1. V shed 10 bases and J 10 bases; nucleotides not matched to a gene: 11. Germline assignment: CDR1 LNHDA and CDR2 SQIVND (reference sequence). The CDR3 runs to 12 residues. In DNA form, the CDR3 reads TGTGCCACCTTCCCAGGGGGCGCCGGAGCTTTCTTT. It is translated as CATFPGGAGAFF.

The chain uses TRBV5-4 and TRBJ1-1, with D hard to call. The V end lost 9 bases, the J end lost 1 base, and 10 bases lay between the germline ends. The CDR3 covers 12 residues. Germline CDR1 and CDR2: SGHNT and YYREEE (reference sequence). The CDR3 loop reads CATLTENTEAFF. CDR3 bases: TGTGCCACCCTAACAGAGAACACTGAAGCTTTCTTT.

This clone was recorded once. The chain has TRBV15 and TRBJ2-5; no definite D call. The CDR3 has 15 residues. The V gene lost 0 bases and the J gene lost 1 base, with 9 bases spanning the gap. Germline V gives CDR1 LNHNV, CDR2 YYDKDF (reference sequence). The CDR3 sequence is CATSRELNSQETQYF. CDR3 nucleotides: TGTGCCACCAGCAGAGAGTTGAACTCCCAAGAGACCCAGTACTTC.

This chain joins TRBV7-2 and TRBJ2-6, with TRBD1 matching over 8 bases. Germline CDR1 reads SGHTA; CDR2 reads FQGNSA. The CDR3 extends over 12 amino acids. With 4 bases clipped from V and 13 bases from J, the junction kept 3 bases outside the gene matches. In DNA, the CDR3 is TGTGCCAGCAGCTCGCGACAGGGGGTCCTGACTTTC. This translates into CASSSRQGVLTF.

The rearrangement uses TRBV6-1 and TRBJ2-5; maybe TRBD2 (6 bases). In germline, CDR1 is MNHNS, CDR2 SASEGT. CDR3 length equals 15 residues. V lost 4 bases, J lost 2 bases, and 14 bases lay in between. CDR3 DNA sequence: TGTGCCAGCAGTGTCCGGGACTGGACACAAGAGACCCAGTACTTC. Encoded protein: CASSVRDWTQETQYF.

V usage is TRBV19 and J usage is TRBJ2-1; 9 bases are shared with TRBD2. This CDR3 is built from 14 residues. Germline-derived CDR1 and CDR2 are LNHDA and SQIVND (reference sequence). V was pared by 7 bases and J by 5 bases, with 6 bases of the junction left unmatched. The CDR3 reads CASTGTSWDNEQFF. The CDR3 DNA sequence: TGTGCCAGTACGGGGACTAGCTGGGACAATGAGCAGTTCTTC.

In its sample, this clone was seen once. The chain has TRBV5-6 and TRBJ1-1; a possible D gene is TRBD1 (5 bases). Trimming took off 4 bases at V and 1 base at J, with 8 bases between the two ends. The CDR3 contains 13 residues. From germline, CDR1 is SGHDT and CDR2 YYEEEE. The DNA of the CDR3 is TGTGCCAGCAGCCCCCAGGGGAACACTGAAGCTTTCTTT. Translated: CASSPQGNTEAFF.

The chain's CDR3 is CASSPGTTGNTIYF. The DNA for the CDR3 is TGCGCCAGCAGCCCCGGGACAACTGGAAACACCATATATTTT. This chain uses TRBV4-1 with TRBJ1-3; D is possibly TRBD1 (6 bases). Germline CDR1 is MGHRA and CDR2 is YSYEKL. The CDR3 is made up of 14 amino acids. Trimming took 4 bases from V and 2 from J, leaving 9 bases between them.

V is TRBV9 and J is TRBJ1-1, with D unclear. V lost 1 base, J lost 1 base, and 5 bases lay in between. Germline V gene lookup returns CDR1 SGDLS and CDR2 YYNGEE. This CDR3 comprises 13 residues. CDR3 DNA sequence: TGTGCCAGCAGCGTAACGGGGAACACTGAAGCTTTCTTT. It codes for CASSVTGNTEAFF.

This chain links TRBV4-1 with TRBJ1-6, with TRBD1 matching over 8 bases. The germline gives CDR1 MGHRA, CDR2 YSYEKL. The CDR3 sequence is 17 residues long. Germline trimming cut 0 bases from V and 7 bases from J; bases unmatched to any gene: 8. DNA for the CDR3: TGCGCCAGCAGCCAAGAGACCCTGACAGGGGTAAATTCACCCCTCCACTTT. Translated, it gives CASSQETLTGVNSPLHF.

V is TRBV7-9 and J is TRBJ1-3, with D maybe TRBD1 (6 bases). Per germline, CDR1 SEHNR and CDR2 FQNEAQ (reference sequence). V lost 5 bases and J 4 bases, leaving 18 bases between the germline ends. The CDR3 has 16 amino acids. The CDR3 bases are TGTGCCAGCAGCAAAGAGGCTACAGGGTTAGGAAACACCATATATTTT. Its translation: CASSKEATGLGNTIYF.

The chain links TRBV9 to TRBJ2-7; D is perhaps TRBD2 (6 bases). The germline gives CDR1 SGDLS, CDR2 YYNGEE. The CDR3 totals 14 residues. Trimming shortened V by 5 bases and J by 0 bases, and 12 bases separated the two germline ends. This CDR3 reads CASSPGLSSYEQYF. CDR3 DNA sequence: TGTGCCAGCAGTCCGGGACTTAGCTCCTACGAGCAGTACTTC.

This chain joins TRBV25-1 and TRBJ2-7, with 11 bases that match TRBD1. The CDR3 is made up of 16 amino acids. With V trimmed by 3 bases and J by 4 bases, 8 bases remained unmatched. CDR1 and CDR2 (germline): MGHDK, SYGVNS. In nucleotides, the CDR3 is TGTGCCAGCAGTGAGCCCGGACAGGGGGCAGGATACGAGCAGTACTTC. Protein product: CASSEPGQGAGYEQYF.